This section outlines one T cell receptor beta chain sequence together with its context. Its antigen is unknown. These data originate in a study of post-analysis software for immune sequencing data. Study results and limitations: Relative to controls, patients had 4 or 5 TRBV segments at higher frequency, with TRBV5-6, TRBV5-1 and TRBV20-1 among these.

Every TCR beta cDNA library bore unique molecular identifiers. TCRdb re-called the PCR reads through MiXCR, storing one row per CDR3 protein. The data contain hundreds of thousands of distinct CDR3 sequences, 25% to 30% of them singletons. Unmatched junction bases numbered 8, after V lost 6 bases and J lost 7 bases. The germline CDR1 and CDR2 sequences are MNHEY and SVGAGI. CDR3 length equals 15 residues. This TCR came from a girl between 10 and 17 years old with multiple sclerosis. The sequenced sample was blood. The chain joins TRBV6-5 to TRBJ1-4, with 10 bases matching TRBD1. DNA for the CDR3: TGTGCCAGCAGCAGGGAGACAGGGGGCAGTGAAAAACTGTTTTTT. It encodes CASSRETGGSEKLFF.